Detailed here is one T cell receptor (beta chain). Its antigen is undetermined. These data come from a study of shared clonotypes between healthy human individuals. General observations from the study: Shared clonotypes: about 5% naive CD4, roughly 3.5% naive CD8, about 2.4% memory CD4, 0.35% to 0.5% memory CD8. Relative to memory subsets, naive subsets generally showed larger estimated richness. Researchers sampled only blood; tissue repertoires likely differ.

Terminally differentiated effector memory CD45RA+ cells were excluded by CCR7 positive selection of CD45RO-negative cells. The study ran the assay at deep level. The data were produced by immunoSEQ multiplex PCR, yet TCRdb's version contains in-frame clones alone and is incomplete. The sample lists some 2.1 million clones; 93% were seen once. The specimen sequenced was naive CD8+ T cells from PBMCs. The receptor's source is a man younger than 35 in good health. Some clones in this sample may be carry-over from other donors' samples.

Here the CDR3 reads CASSKEGGSGANVLTF. DNA of the CDR3: TGTGCCAGCAGCAAAGAAGGGGGGTCTGGGGCCAACGTCCTGACTTTC. The rearrangement joins TRBV21-1 to TRBJ2-6. TRBV21-1 is reported as a pseudogene. The CDR3 is 16 residues long.